A single sample is the source of the 19 T cell receptor beta chains below, sequenced in a study of PD-1 blockade in classical Hodgkin lymphoma. Time point indicated: newly diagnosed, previously untreated cHL patient sample. Produced via immunoSEQ multiplex PCR; TCRdb's table is partial and in-frame only. The sample includes approximately 17,000 clones, about nine tenths of them seen just once. Sample: peripheral blood mononuclear cells (PBMCs). These receptors were taken from a human donor with classical Hodgkin lymphoma.

J is TRBJ1-2 and V is TRBV5-1; 9 nucleotides match TRBD1. V was pared by 3 bases and J by 4 bases, with 4 bases of the junction left unmatched. The CDR3 is made up of 14 amino acids. Germline CDR1 SGHRS, CDR2 YFSETQ. Here the CDR3 DNA reads TGCGCCAGCAGCTCGGGGGGACAGGGCTATGGCTACACCTTC. Translated, it gives CASSSGGQGYGYTF.

The CDR3 DNA is TGTGCCAGCAAGGAGGGTGACTATGGCTACACCTTC. Its translation is CASKEGDYGYTF. V gene TRBV27 combines with J gene TRBJ1-2; D ambiguous. The V and J ends lost 7 bases and 3 bases respectively, with 9 bases between them. CDR1 and CDR2 from the germline V gene are MNHEY and SMNVEV (reference sequence). CDR3 length: 12 residues.

CDR3 nucleotide sequence: TGTGCCAGTAGAGGGTCGGGTAGCCCCTCCTACGAGCAGTACTTC. Encoded protein: CASRGSGSPSYEQYF. The rearrangement links TRBV19 to TRBJ2-7; the D is unclear. The CDR3 length is 15 residues. Germline V gene lookup returns CDR1 LNHDA and CDR2 SQIVND (reference sequence). V lost 6 bases and J 0 bases, leaving 15 bases between the germline ends.

The J gene is TRBJ2-6, the V gene TRBV15; D is undetermined. This CDR3 region has 15 residues. Germline lookup yields CDR1 LNHNV and CDR2 YYDKDF (reference sequence). Trimming cost V 0 bases and J 3 bases, with 6 bases left between them. The CDR3 is CATSRDLNGANVLTF. The DNA for the CDR3 is TGTGCCACCAGCAGAGACCTAAATGGGGCCAACGTCCTGACTTTC.

The V call is TRBV18, the J call TRBJ2-1, with 7 bases fitting TRBD2. Germline V lookup: CDR1 KGHSH, CDR2 LQKENI. The ends lost 3 bases at V and 6 bases at J; junction bases unmatched: 8. The CDR3 runs to 15 residues. The CDR3 DNA follows: TGTGCCAGCTCACCTCCGAGCGGGAACCTCAATGAGCAGTTCTTC. Translation: CASSPPSGNLNEQFF.

In DNA, the CDR3 is TGTGCCAGCACTGGAGGATTCACAGATACGCAGTATTTT. This gives the protein CASTGGFTDTQYF. This chain links TRBV27 with TRBJ2-3, with D possibly matching TRBD2 (5 bases). Germline CDR1 reads MNHEY; CDR2 reads SMNVEV (reference sequence). The CDR3 spans 13 residues. Trimming took 7 bases from V and 2 from J, leaving 10 bases between them.

The CDR3 region has the DNA TGTGCCAGTACCCCGGGACAGACGTACAATGAGCAGTTCTTC. Amino acids: CASTPGQTYNEQFF. The V call is TRBV19, the J call TRBJ2-1, with TRBD1 matching 7 bases. The germline V gene has CDR1 LNHDA and CDR2 SQIVND (reference sequence). V shed 7 bases and J 4 bases; nucleotides not matched to a gene: 7. CDR3 size: 14 residues.

The chain recombines TRBV18 with TRBJ2-1; 9 bases are shared with TRBD2. Per the germline V gene, CDR1 is KGHSH and CDR2 is LQKENI. The CDR3 consists of 16 residues. The V segment lost 0 bases and the J segment 10 bases; nucleotides outside the gene matches: 10. For the CDR3, the DNA is TGTGCCAGCTCACCACCGAGCTTAGCGGGAGTGGGAGAGCAGTTCTTC. It yields the protein CASSPPSLAGVGEQFF.

This chain uses TRBV25-1 with TRBJ2-4; TRBD2 agrees at 9 bases. The trim removed 2 bases at V and 0 bases at J, leaving 8 bases unmatched. Germline CDR1 and CDR2: MGHDK and SYGVNS. This CDR3 is built from 18 residues. For the CDR3, the DNA is TGTGCCAGCAGTGAAAACGGCGGGGGGGAGCTAGCCAAAAACATTCAGTACTTC. Its translation: CASSENGGGELAKNIQYF.

The gene calls are TRBV28 and TRBJ2-2; no firm D call. Germline V CDR1 and CDR2: MDHEN, SYDVKM. Trimming stripped 7 bases from V and 8 bases from J, with 14 bases between. The CDR3 extends over 13 amino acids. In DNA form, the CDR3 reads TGTGCCAGCATCCTAGGGCCCACTGGGGAGCTGTTTTTT. Translation: CASILGPTGELFF.

The V gene is TRBV20-1, the J gene TRBJ2-1; no firm D call. Germline CDR1 reads DFQATT; CDR2 reads SNEGSKA (reference sequence). The CDR3 covers 11 residues. V lost 1 base to trimming and J lost 8 bases, with 6 bases between them. This CDR3 reads CSARGPDEQFF. In DNA form, the CDR3 reads TGCAGTGCTAGAGGGCCAGATGAGCAGTTCTTC.

V is TRBV7-8 and J is TRBJ2-5; 15 bases map to TRBD2. The V segment lost 5 bases and the J segment 2 bases; nucleotides outside the gene matches: 6. This CDR3 spans 17 amino acids. Germline CDR1 reads SGHVS; CDR2 reads FQNEAQ. In nucleotides, the CDR3 is TGTGCCAGCAGCCCCGGACTAGCGGGAGGGCCACAAGAGACCCAGTACTTC. This codes for CASSPGLAGGPQETQYF.

This chain links TRBV10-2 with TRBJ2-7; TRBD1 matches at 11 bases. The trim removed 4 bases at V and 6 bases at J, leaving 2 bases unmatched. CDR3 length: 13 residues. Germline loops: CDR1 WSHSY, CDR2 SAAADI. The CDR3 bases are TGCGCCAGCAGTGCGGACAGGGGGCTCGAGCAGTACTTC. It encodes CASSADRGLEQYF.

This chain connects TRBV25-1 to TRBJ1-1; 8 bases line up with TRBD1. The V and J ends lost 5 bases and 1 base, in that order; junction bases with no gene match: 6. CDR1 MGHDK and CDR2 SYGVNS come from the germline V gene. CDR3 length equals 15 residues. The CDR3 here is CASSYTGGGNTEAFF. CDR3 coding DNA: TGTGCCAGCAGTTACACAGGGGGGGGGAACACTGAAGCTTTCTTT. The full variable domain, completed using reference TRBV25-1 and TRBJ1-1, is EADIYQTPRYLVIGTGKKITLECSQTMGHDKMYWYQQDPGMELHLIHYSYGVNSTEKGDLSSESTVSRIRTEHFPLTLESARPSHTSQYLCASSYTGGGNTEAFFGQGTRLTVV.

V usage is TRBV11-3 and J usage is TRBJ2-2; D unclear. CDR3 length: 14 amino acids. The V end was cut by 3 bases, the J end by 2 bases, with 7 bases between. Germline V CDR1 and CDR2: SGHNT, YENEEA. The CDR3 nucleotides read TGTGCCAGCAGCTTGGGGTTCAACACCGGGGAGCTGTTTTTT. Translation gives CASSLGFNTGELFF. Full variable domain (outside the CDR3, taken from reference TRBV11-3 and TRBJ2-2): EAGVVQSPRYKIIEKKQPVAFWCNPISGHNTLYWYLQNLGQGPELLIRYENEEAVDDSQLPKDRFSAERLKGVDSTLKIQPAELGDSAVYLCASSLGFNTGELFFGEGSRLTVL.

The chain uses TRBV6-5 and TRBJ1-5, with 7 bases identical to TRBD1. Germline V gives CDR1 MNHEY, CDR2 SVGAGI. With V trimmed by 6 bases and J by 4 bases, 9 bases remained unmatched. The CDR3 consists of 15 residues. CDR3 sequence: CASSIGTAWNQPQHF. DNA for the CDR3: TGTGCCAGCAGCATAGGGACAGCTTGGAATCAGCCCCAGCATTTT.

This clone appeared once. CDR3 nucleotides: TGTGCCAGTAACCTTGGACTAGTCACAGATACGCAGTATTTT. Translated: CASNLGLVTDTQYF. The chain couples TRBV19 to TRBJ2-3; 7 nucleotides agree with TRBD2. The CDR3 has 14 amino acids. V gave up 7 bases and J gave up 2 bases; unmatched junction bases: 6. The germline V gene encodes CDR1 LNHDA and CDR2 SQIVND (reference sequence).

This chain uses TRBV19 with TRBJ1-4; TRBD1 matches at 7 bases. Germline V gene data show CDR1 as LNHDA and CDR2 as SQIVND (reference sequence). Trimming removed 5 bases from V and 7 bases from J; junction bases left unmatched: 7. This CDR3 has 14 residues. The CDR3 region has the DNA TGTGCCAGTAGTGCGGGACAGCAGATTGAAAAACTGTTTTTT. This gives the protein CASSAGQQIEKLFF.

This chain connects TRBV9 to TRBJ1-1; no reliable D call. Germline V gene data show CDR1 as SGDLS and CDR2 as YYNGEE. The CDR3 has 13 amino acids. Trimming cost V 6 bases and J 3 bases, with 12 bases left between them. The CDR3 DNA is TGTGCCAGCACGAGGGTCTTGGACACTGAAGCTTTCTTT. It encodes CASTRVLDTEAFF.